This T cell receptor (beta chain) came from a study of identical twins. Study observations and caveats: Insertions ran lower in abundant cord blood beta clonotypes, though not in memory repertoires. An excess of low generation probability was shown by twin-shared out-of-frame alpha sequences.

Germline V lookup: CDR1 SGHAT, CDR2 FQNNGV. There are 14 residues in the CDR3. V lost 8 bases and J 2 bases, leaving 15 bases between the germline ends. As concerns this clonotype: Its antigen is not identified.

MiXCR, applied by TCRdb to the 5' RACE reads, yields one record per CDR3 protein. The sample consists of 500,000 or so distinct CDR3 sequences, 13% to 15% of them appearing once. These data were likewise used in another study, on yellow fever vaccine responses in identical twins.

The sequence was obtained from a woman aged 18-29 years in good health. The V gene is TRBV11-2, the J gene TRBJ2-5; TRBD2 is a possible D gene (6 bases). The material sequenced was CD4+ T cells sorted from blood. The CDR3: CASSGRQLQETQYF. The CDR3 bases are TGTGCCAGCTCAGGGAGGCAACTACAAGAGACCCAGTACTTC.